The clone carrying this T cell receptor (beta chain) was found many times. Antigen unknown. Germline assignment: CDR1 SGHNT and CDR2 YENEEA. V lost 0 bases to trimming and J lost 3 bases, with 17 bases between them. The CDR3 is 17 amino acids. The data derive from a study of regulatory T cells in long-lasting Graves disease. Study context: Persistence in Graves' disease denoted antithyroid drug use beyond 5 years alongside positive TSH receptor antibodies. Study-level points and caveats: The study found TRBV28, TRBJ1-2 and TRBJ2-5 favored in persistent disease. More public clonotypes were shared by persistent patients (2,741) than by new patients (roughly 930).

Construction of the TCR beta libraries employed iRepertoire HTBI primers in conjunction with Arm-PCR of CDR3 regions. TCRdb re-called the multiplex PCR reads through MiXCR, storing one row per CDR3 protein. The table lists over 450,000 distinct CDR3 sequences, about a fifth of them singletons. The sample's time point: persistent/refractory GD, antithyroid drugs over 5 years with positive TRAb. RNA extracted from PBMCs served as the sequencing template. The source was peripheral blood mononuclear cells (PBMCs), collected when the disease was refractory, from a patient treated with antithyroid drugs. The chain employs TRBV11-3 and TRBJ1-2, with D unresolved. This TCR came from a female donor with Graves disease. The CDR3 DNA follows: TGTGCCAGCAGCTTAGAGAGGGCCCGGGAGGCTGACTATGGCTACACCTTC. This encodes CASSLERAREADYGYTF.